The sequence of this T cell receptor beta chain was determined in a study of CD8 T cells in Susac syndrome. The T cells that were sequenced for TCR beta were CD8+ and CD4+ cells from blood. The RNA input was roughly 0.5 to 1 ug, and it was reverse transcribed with random hexamers. The method of amplification for TCR beta CDR3 was immunoSEQ multiplex PCR, covering 54 Vbeta and 13 Jbeta. TCRdb independently ran MiXCR on the immunoSEQ multiplex PCR reads; one entry per CDR3 protein. The data show 150,000 to 200,000 distinct CDR3 sequences, with 90% to 95% seen just once and about 0.1% held by the top ten. In regard to this clonotype: The target antigen is unknown.

V lost 7 bases, J lost 0 bases, and 4 bases stayed unmatched. The length of the CDR3 is 14 residues. CDR1 is MNHNS and CDR2 is SASEGT in the germline V gene. Whole-study findings and limits: As the study acknowledged, the number of individuals in its TCR sequencing and HLA analysis was relatively small.

The chain is built from TRBV6-1 and TRBJ2-3; 7 bases are shared with TRBD2. The sequenced material came from CD4+ T cells from PBMCs. The receptor's source is a human donor with Susac syndrome. Here the CDR3 reads CASISGTSTDTQYF. CDR3 coding DNA: TGTGCCAGCATCAGCGGGACTAGCACAGATACGCAGTATTTT.